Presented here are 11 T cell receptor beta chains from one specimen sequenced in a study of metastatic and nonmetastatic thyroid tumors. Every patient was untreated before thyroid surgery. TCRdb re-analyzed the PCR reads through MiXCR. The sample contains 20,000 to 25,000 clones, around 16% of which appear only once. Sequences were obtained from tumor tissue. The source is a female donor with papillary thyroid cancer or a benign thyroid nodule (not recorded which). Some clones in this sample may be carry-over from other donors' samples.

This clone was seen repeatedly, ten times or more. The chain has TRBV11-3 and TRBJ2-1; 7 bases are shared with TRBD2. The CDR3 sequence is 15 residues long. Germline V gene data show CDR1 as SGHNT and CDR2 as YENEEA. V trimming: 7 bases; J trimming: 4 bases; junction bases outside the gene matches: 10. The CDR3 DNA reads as TGTGCCAGCAACTGGGCTAGCGGAAATTACAATGAGCAGTTCTTC. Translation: CASNWASGNYNEQFF.

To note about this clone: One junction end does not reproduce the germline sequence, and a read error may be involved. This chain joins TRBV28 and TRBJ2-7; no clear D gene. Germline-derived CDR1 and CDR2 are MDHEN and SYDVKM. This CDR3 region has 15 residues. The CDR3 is CASSLTGTGAHEHYF. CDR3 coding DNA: TGTGCCAGCAGTTTAACCGGCACCGGTGCACACGAGCATTACTTC.

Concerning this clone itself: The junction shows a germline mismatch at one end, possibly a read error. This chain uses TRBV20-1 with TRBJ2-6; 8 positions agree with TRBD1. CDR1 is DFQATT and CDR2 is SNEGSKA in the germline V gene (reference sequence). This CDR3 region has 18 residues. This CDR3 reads CSASLWGQASSEANVMTF. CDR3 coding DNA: TGCAGTGCTAGCCTTTGGGGACAGGCGAGCTCTGAGGCCAACGTCATGACTTTC.

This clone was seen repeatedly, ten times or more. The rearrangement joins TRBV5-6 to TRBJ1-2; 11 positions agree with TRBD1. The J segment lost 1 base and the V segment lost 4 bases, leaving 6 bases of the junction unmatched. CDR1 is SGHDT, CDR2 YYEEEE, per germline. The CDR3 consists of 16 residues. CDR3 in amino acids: CASSPGTGGGNYGYTF. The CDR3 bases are TGTGCCAGCAGCCCTGGGACAGGGGGAGGTAACTATGGCTACACCTTC.

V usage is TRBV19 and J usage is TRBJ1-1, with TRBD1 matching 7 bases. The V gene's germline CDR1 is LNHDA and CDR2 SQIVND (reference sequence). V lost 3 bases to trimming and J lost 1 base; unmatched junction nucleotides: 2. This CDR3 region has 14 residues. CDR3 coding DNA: TGTGCCAGTAGTATCGGACAGGCGAACACTGAAGCTTTCTTT. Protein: CASSIGQANTEAFF. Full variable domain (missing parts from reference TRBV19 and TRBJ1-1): DGGITQSPKYLFRKEGQNVTLSCEQNLNHDAMYWYRQDPGQGLRLIYYSQIVNDFQKGDIAEGYSVSREKKESFPLTVTSAQKNPTAFYLCASSIGQANTEAFFGQGTRLTVV.

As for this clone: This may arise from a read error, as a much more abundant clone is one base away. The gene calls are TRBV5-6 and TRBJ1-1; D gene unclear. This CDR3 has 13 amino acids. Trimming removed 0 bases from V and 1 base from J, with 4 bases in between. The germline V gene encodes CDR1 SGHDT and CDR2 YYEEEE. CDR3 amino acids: CASSLGKNTEAFF. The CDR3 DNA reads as TGTGCCAGCAGCTTGGGGAAGAACACTGAAGCTTTCTTT.

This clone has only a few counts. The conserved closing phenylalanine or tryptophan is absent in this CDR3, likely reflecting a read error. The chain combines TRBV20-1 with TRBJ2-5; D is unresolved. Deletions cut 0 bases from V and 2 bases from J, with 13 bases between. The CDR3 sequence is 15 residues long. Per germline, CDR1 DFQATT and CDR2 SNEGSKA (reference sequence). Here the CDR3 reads CSARDPTAQQETQYL. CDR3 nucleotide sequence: TGCAGTGCTAGAGACCCCACAGCCCAACAAGAGACCCAGTACCTC.

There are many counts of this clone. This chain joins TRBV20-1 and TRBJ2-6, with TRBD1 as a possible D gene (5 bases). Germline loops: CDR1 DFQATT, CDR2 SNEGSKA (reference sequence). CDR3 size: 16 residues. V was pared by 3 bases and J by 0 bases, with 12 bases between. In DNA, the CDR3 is TGCAGTGCTAGTAAGTCAACAGGCTCTGGGGCCAACGTCCTGACTTTC. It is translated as CSASKSTGSGANVLTF.

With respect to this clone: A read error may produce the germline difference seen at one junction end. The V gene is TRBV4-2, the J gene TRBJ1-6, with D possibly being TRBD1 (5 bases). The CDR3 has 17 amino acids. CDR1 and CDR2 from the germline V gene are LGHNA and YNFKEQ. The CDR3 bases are TGTGCCAGCAGCCAACGGACAATATCTGGTGGGGGTTCACCCATCCACTTT. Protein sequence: CASSQRTISGGGSPIHF.

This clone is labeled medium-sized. The CDR3: CASSLAGYSYEQYF. The DNA of the CDR3 is TGTGCCAGCAGCTTAGCGGGGTATTCCTACGAGCAGTACTTC. This chain joins TRBV7-2 and TRBJ2-7; D not resolved. The CDR3 covers 14 residues. The V gene's germline CDR1 is SGHTA and CDR2 FQGNSA. The V gene lost 0 bases and the J gene lost 1 base, with 7 bases spanning the gap.

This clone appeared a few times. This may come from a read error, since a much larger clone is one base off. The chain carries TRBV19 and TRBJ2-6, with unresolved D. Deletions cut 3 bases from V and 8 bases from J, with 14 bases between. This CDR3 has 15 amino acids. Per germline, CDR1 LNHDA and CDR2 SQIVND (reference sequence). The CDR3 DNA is TGTGCCAGTAGTATTAGTGGGTCGGTGTCCAACGTCCTGACTTTC. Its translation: CASSISGSVSNVLTF.